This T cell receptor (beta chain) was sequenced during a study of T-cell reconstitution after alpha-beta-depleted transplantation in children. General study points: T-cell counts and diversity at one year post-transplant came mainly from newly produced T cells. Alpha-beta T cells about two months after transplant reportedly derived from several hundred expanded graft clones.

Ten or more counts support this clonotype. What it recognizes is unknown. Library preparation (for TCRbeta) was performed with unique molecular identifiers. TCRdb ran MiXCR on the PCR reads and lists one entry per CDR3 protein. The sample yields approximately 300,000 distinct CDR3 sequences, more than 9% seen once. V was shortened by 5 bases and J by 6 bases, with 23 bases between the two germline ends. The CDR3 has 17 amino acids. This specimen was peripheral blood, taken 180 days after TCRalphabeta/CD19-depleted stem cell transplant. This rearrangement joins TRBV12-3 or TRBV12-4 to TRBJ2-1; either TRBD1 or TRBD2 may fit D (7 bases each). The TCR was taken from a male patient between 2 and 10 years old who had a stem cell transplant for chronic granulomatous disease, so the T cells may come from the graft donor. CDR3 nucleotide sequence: TGTGCCAGCAGTCCTAGGGCAGGGGGGGTGTCGGGCAATGAGCAGTTCTTC. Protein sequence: CASSPRAGGVSGNEQFF.